This entry features one T cell receptor (beta chain) sequence. Its specificity is unknown. The sample is drawn from a study of cytomegalovirus exposure and HLA in healthy donors. Study-wide points: Donors belonging to an Asian-associated ancestry cluster reportedly showed fewer N-insertions in productive TCRs than the approximately 700-donor mean, according to what a later analysis found. In a later analysis, compared with equally common non-associated chains, HLA-associated beta chains were more expanded. The study found most TCR sequences rare, yet found some public TCRs in many donors. 87-base-pair reads could not separate some V segments, including TRBV6-2 and TRBV6-3.

Germline CDR1 reads KGHSH; CDR2 reads LQKENI. J was trimmed by 7 bases and V by 4 bases; bases with no gene match: 5. CDR3 length equals 14 residues. Researchers ran the PCR with 60 Vbeta and 13 Jbeta primers. The data were produced by immunoSEQ multiplex PCR, yet TCRdb's version contains in-frame clones alone and is incomplete. The sample lists about 120,000 clones; 60% to 85% were seen once. What was sequenced was PBMCs. The receptor comes from a woman between 40 and 50 years old in good health and CMV-seropositive. The chain is built from TRBV18 and TRBJ2-4; 9 nucleotides align to TRBD1. The CDR3: CASSLGTGRNIQYF. CDR3 coding DNA: TGTGCCAGCTCACTAGGGACAGGGCGCAACATTCAGTACTTC.